This TCR beta chain was recovered during a study of T-cell memory formation after mild COVID-19. Whole-study results and caveats: CD4/CD8 balance held among clones contracting day 15 to 85, and later expanders leaned CD4+. Clones which contracted sat mainly in CM and EM if CD4+, and in EMRA if CD8+.

Via MiXCR, TCRdb re-called the 5' RACE reads, giving one row per CDR3 protein. The sample yields a few hundred thousand distinct CDR3 sequences, roughly 18% seen once. Looked up from germline, CDR1 is LNHDA and CDR2 is SQIVND (reference sequence). The CDR3 has 14 amino acids. The V end was cut by 3 bases, the J end by 5 bases, with 10 bases between. This clonotype was found a few times. What it binds is unknown. Sequenced: PBMCs or a T cell subset sorted from them (not recorded which). The sequence was collected from a man aged 18 to 30 who had mild COVID-19 (a few samples of this study predate the infection). Cell type and time point are not known. The chain has TRBV19 and TRBJ1-4; D uncertain. The CDR3 DNA follows: TGTGCCAGTAGTATGGTCGGCCTCAATGAAAAACTGTTTTTT. The encoded protein is CASSMVGLNEKLFF.